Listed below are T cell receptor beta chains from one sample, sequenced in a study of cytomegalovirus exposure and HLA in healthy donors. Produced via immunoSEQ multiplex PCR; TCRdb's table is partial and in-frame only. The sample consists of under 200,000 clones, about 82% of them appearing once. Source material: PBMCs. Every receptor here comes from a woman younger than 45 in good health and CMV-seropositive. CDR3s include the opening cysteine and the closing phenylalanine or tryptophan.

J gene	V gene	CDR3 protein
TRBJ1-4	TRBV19	CASNRGQGNEKLFF
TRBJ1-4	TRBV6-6	CASSYGSFGEKLFF
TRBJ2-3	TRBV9	CASSASSGGAADTQYF
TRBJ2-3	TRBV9	CASSYRGTGEDTQYF
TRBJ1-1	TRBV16	CASSPRHGGLGTEAFF
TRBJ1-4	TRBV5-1	CASSLTGGEEKLFF
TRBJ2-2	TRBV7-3	CASSLGGVNTGELFF
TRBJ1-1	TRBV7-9	CASSSIGQGFGLNTEAFF
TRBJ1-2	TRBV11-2	CASSPRRDRGRGYTF
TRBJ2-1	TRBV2	CASRTGTSAYNEQFF
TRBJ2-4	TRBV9	CASSIRQVEDSQYF
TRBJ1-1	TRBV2	CASSFQGGVTEAFF